The clone carrying this TCR beta chain was counted between two and nine times. Its target is not known. The sample originates from a study of blood T cells in healthy people across ages. Study observations and caveats: Long-lived donors exceeded aged donors in naive CD4+ cells and diversity. One million T cells yielded diversity estimates that were considered underestimates.

A J-beta primer mix and a sample-barcoded 5' primer were used in a second PCR of about 6 to 12 cycles. TCRdb re-called the 5' RACE reads through MiXCR, storing one row per CDR3 protein. Among some 1,800,000 distinct CDR3 sequences listed, 30% to 40% were seen once. This CDR3 comprises 14 residues. The germline V and J ends were trimmed by 1 base and 4 bases, with 8 bases remaining between them. The germline gives CDR1 ENHRY, CDR2 SYGVKD. The receptor's source is a human donor in good health. The material sequenced was blood. This chain uses TRBV10-3 with TRBJ1-5; D is perhaps TRBD1 (5 bases). The chain's CDR3 is CAISEWGVNQPQHF. The CDR3 DNA follows: TGTGCCATCAGTGAGTGGGGGGTAAATCAGCCCCAGCATTTT.